This T cell receptor (beta chain) comes out of a study of cytomegalovirus exposure and HLA in healthy donors. Findings and caveats of the study: Later on, an analysis found that several of the most significant clusters appeared to be linked to common viral pathogens, which included parvovirus B19.

As concerns this clone: The antigen remains undetermined.

V lost 0 bases to trimming and J lost 8 bases, with 9 bases between them. CDR3 length equals 14 residues. Germline CDR1 SGHDT, CDR2 YYEEEE. PCR was performed using 60 Vbeta and 13 Jbeta primers. Some clones are missing from TCRdb's copy, which holds only in-frame ones; the method was immunoSEQ multiplex PCR. The repertoire holds 200,000 to 250,000 clones, with 77% as singletons. The chain joins TRBV5-6 to TRBJ1-6; D is uncertain. Sequenced: PBMCs. The sequence was obtained from a woman in her sixties in good health and CMV-seropositive. The CDR3 region has the DNA TGTGCCAGCAGCTTGGTGGCGGGATATTCACCCCTCCACTTT. It codes for CASSLVAGYSPLHF.